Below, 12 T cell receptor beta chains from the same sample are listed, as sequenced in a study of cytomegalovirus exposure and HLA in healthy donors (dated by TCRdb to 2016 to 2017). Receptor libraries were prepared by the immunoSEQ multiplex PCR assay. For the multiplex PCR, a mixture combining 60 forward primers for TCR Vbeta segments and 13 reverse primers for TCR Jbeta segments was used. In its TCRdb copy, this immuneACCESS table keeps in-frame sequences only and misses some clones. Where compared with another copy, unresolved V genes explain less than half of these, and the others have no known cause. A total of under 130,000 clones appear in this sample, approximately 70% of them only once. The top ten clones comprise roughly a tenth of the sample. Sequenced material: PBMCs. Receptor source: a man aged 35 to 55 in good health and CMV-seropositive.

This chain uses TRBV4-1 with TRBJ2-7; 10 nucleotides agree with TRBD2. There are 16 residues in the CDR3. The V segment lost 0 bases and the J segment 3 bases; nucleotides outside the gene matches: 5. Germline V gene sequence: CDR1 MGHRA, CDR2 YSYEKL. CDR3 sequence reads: CASSQESGRALYEQYV. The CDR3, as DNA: TGCGCCAGCAGCCAAGAGAGCGGGAGGGCCCTCTACGAGCAGTACGTC.

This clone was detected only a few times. The CDR3: CASSPGQGAYEQYF. CDR3 DNA: TGTGCCAGCAGCCCGGGGCAGGGGGCCTACGAGCAGTACTTC. This chain links TRBV5-6 with TRBJ2-7, with 7 bases matching TRBD1. Germline CDR1 and CDR2: SGHDT and YYEEEE. The CDR3 has 14 amino acids. The ends lost 4 bases at V and 2 bases at J; junction bases unmatched: 6.

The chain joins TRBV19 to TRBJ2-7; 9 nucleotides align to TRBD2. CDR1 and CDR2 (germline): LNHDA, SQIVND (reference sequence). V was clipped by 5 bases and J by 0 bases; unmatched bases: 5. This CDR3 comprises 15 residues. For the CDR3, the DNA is TGTGCCAGTAGTGTAACTAGCGGGCACTCCTACGAGCAGTACTTC. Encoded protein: CASSVTSGHSYEQYF. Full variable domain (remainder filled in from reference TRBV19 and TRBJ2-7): DGGITQSPKYLFRKEGQNVTLSCEQNLNHDAMYWYRQDPGQGLRLIYYSQIVNDFQKGDIAEGYSVSREKKESFPLTVTSAQKNPTAFYLCASSVTSGHSYEQYFGPGTRLTVT.

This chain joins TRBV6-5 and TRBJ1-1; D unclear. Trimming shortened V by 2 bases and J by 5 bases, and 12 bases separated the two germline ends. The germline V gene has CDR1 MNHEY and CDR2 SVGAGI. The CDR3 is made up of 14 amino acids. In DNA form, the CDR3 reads TGTGCCAGCAGTTACGTCAGCGTTGGAACTGAAGCTTTCTTT. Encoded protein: CASSYVSVGTEAFF.

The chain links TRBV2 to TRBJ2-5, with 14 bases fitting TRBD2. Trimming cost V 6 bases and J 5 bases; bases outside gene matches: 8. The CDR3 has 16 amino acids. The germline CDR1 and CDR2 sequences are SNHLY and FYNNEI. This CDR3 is CASSEGLAGVSETQYF. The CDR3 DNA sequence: TGTGCCAGCAGCGAGGGACTAGCGGGAGTAAGTGAGACCCAGTACTTC. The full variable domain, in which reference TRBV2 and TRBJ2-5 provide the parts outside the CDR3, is EPEVTQTPSHQVTQMGQEVILRCVPISNHLYFYWYRQILGQKVEFLVSFYNNEISEKSEIFDDQFSVERPDGSNFTLKIRSTKLEDSAMYFCASSEGLAGVSETQYFGPGTRLLVL.

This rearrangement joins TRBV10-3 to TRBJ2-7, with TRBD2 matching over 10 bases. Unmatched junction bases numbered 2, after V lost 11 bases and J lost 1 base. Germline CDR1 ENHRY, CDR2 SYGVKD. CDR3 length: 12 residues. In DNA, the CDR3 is TGTGCCGTTAGCGGGGGGTCCTACGAGCAGTACGTC. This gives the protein CAVSGGSYEQYV.

The CDR3 is CAWSGRDRAFLNTEAFF. The CDR3 DNA is TGTGCCTGGAGTGGCCGGGACAGGGCCTTTCTGAACACTGAAGCTTTCTTT. The V and J genes are TRBV30 and TRBJ1-1, with TRBD1 matching 9 bases. This CDR3 comprises 17 residues. V was pared by 1 base and J by 0 bases, with 9 bases of the junction left unmatched. Per the germline V gene, CDR1 is GTSNPN and CDR2 is SVGIG (reference sequence).

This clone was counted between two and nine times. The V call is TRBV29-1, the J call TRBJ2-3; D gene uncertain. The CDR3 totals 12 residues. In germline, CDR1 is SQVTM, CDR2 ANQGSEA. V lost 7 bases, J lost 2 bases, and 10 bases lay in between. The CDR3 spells CSALLLTDTQYF. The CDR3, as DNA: TGCAGCGCCCTTCTACTCACAGATACGCAGTATTTT.

The CDR3 coding sequence is TGTGCCAGTCAAAGGGGAGATACGCAGTATTTT. Its protein is CASQRGDTQYF. The rearrangement uses TRBV19 and TRBJ2-3, with a possible D match to TRBD1 (5 bases). This CDR3 spans 11 amino acids. V shed 8 bases and J shed 5 bases, with 8 bases lying between them. Germline CDR1 is LNHDA and CDR2 is SQIVND (reference sequence). Full variable domain (rest looked up from reference TRBV19 and TRBJ2-3): DGGITQSPKYLFRKEGQNVTLSCEQNLNHDAMYWYRQDPGQGLRLIYYSQIVNDFQKGDIAEGYSVSREKKESFPLTVTSAQKNPTAFYLCASQRGDTQYFGPGTRLTVL.

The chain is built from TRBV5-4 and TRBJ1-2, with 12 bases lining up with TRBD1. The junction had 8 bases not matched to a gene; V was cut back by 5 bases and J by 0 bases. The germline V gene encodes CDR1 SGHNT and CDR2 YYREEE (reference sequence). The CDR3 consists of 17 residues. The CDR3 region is CASRGTGGPLANYGYTF. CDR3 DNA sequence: TGTGCCAGCAGGGGGACAGGGGGCCCTTTAGCTAACTATGGCTACACCTTC.

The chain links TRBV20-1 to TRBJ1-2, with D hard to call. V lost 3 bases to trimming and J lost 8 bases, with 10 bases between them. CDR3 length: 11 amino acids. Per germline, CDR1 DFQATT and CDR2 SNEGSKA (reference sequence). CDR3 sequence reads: CSARVGRGYTF. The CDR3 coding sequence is TGCAGTGCTAGGGTAGGGAGAGGCTACACCTTC.

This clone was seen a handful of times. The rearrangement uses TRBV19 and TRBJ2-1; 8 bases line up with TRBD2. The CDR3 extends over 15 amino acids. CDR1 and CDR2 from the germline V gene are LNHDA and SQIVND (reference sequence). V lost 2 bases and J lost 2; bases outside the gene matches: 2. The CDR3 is CASSIQRETYNEQFF. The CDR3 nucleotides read TGTGCCAGTAGTATACAGCGGGAGACCTACAATGAGCAGTTCTTC.